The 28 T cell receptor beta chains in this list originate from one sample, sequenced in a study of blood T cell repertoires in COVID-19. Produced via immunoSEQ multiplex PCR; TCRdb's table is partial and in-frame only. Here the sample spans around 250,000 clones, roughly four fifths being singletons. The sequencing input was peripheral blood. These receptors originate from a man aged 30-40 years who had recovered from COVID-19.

CDR3 bases: TGTGCCAGCAGCTTACAAACCGGGACAGCCGGGCAAAAACTGTTTTTT. Amino acids: CASSLQTGTAGQKLFF. The chain uses TRBV7-9 and TRBJ1-4; 7 nucleotides align to TRBD1. CDR3 size: 16 residues. Germline loops: CDR1 SEHNR, CDR2 FQNEAQ (reference sequence). V lost 2 bases and J lost 9; bases outside the gene matches: 12.

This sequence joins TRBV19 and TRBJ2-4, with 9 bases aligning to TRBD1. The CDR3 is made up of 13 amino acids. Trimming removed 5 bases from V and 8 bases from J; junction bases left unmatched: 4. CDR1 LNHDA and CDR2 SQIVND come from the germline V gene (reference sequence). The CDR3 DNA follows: TGTGCCAGTAGTGTCAGACAGGGGGACATTCAGTACTTC. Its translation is CASSVRQGDIQYF.

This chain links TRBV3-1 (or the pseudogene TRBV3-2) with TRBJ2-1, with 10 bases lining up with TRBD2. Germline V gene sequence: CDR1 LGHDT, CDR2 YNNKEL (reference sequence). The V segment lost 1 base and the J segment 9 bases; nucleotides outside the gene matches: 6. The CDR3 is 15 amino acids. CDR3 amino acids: CASSQVLAGDTEQFF. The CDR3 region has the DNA TGTGCCAGCAGCCAAGTCCTAGCGGGGGATACTGAGCAGTTCTTC.

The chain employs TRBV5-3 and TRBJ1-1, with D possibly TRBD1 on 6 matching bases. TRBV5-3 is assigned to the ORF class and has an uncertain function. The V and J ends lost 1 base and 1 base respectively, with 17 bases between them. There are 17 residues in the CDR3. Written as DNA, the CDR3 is TGTGCCAGAAGCTTGCTTGAACAGGGTTTGAGGAACACTGAAGCTTTCTTT. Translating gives CARSLLEQGLRNTEAFF.

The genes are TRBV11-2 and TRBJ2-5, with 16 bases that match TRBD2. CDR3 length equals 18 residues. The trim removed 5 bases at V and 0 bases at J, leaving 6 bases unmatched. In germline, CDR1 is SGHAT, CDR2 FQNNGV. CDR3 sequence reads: CASSPGTSGGANQETQYF. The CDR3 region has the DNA TGTGCCAGCAGCCCCGGGACTAGCGGGGGGGCGAACCAAGAGACCCAGTACTTC.

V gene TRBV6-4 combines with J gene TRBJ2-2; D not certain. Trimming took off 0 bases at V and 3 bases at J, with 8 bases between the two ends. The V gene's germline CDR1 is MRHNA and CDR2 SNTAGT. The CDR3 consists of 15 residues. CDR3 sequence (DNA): TGTGCCAGCAGTGACTCAGCCCAAGACACCGGGGAGCTGTTTTTT. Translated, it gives CASSDSAQDTGELFF.

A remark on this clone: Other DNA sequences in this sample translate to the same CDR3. In DNA form, the CDR3 reads TGTGCCAGCAGCCTCGGGAGCTCTGGAAACACCATATATTTT. It yields the protein CASSLGSSGNTIYF. This chain links TRBV2 with TRBJ1-3, with unresolved D. Germline V lookup: CDR1 SNHLY, CDR2 FYNNEI. The CDR3 extends over 14 amino acids. V was pared by 6 bases and J by 0 bases, with 9 bases between. Based on the CDR3 plus reference TRBV2 and TRBJ1-3, the full variable domain is EPEVTQTPSHQVTQMGQEVILRCVPISNHLYFYWYRQILGQKVEFLVSFYNNEISEKSEIFDDQFSVERPDGSNFTLKIRSTKLEDSAMYFCASSLGSSGNTIYFGEGSWLTVV.

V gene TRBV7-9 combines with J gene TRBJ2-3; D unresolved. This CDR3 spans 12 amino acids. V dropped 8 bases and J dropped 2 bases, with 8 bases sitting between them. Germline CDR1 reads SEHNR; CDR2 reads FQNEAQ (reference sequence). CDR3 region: CASDKYTDTQYF. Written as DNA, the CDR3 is TGTGCCAGCGACAAATACACAGATACGCAGTATTTT.

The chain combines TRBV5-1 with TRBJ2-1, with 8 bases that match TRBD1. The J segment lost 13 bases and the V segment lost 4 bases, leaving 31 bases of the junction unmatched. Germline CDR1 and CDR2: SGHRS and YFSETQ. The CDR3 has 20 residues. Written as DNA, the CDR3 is TGCGCCAGCAGCGCGGCGGGGACAGGAGAACGACGGGCCCAAGGTAGATCTCAGTTCTTC. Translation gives CASSAAGTGERRAQGRSQFF.

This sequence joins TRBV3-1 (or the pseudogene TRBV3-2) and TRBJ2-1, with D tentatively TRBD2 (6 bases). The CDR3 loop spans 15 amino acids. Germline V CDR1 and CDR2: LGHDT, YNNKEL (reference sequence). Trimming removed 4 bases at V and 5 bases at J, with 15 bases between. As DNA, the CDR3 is TGTGCCAGCAGCCGCCGTGGGGGGAAAAACAATGAGCAGTTCTTC. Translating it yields CASSRRGGKNNEQFF.

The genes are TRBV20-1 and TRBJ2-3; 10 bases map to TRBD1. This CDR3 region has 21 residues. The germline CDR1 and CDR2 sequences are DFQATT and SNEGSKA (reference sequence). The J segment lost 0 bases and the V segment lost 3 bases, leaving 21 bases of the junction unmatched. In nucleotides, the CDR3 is TGCAGTGCTAGTGCATCGGGACAGGGGACCCTATCCCCGGATAGCACAGATACGCAGTATTTT. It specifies CSASASGQGTLSPDSTDTQYF.

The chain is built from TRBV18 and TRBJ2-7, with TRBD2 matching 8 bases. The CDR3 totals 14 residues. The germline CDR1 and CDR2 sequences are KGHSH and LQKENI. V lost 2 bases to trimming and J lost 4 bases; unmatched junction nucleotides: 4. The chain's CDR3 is CASSPTGGRYEQYF. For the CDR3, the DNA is TGTGCCAGCTCACCAACGGGGGGGAGGTACGAGCAGTACTTC.

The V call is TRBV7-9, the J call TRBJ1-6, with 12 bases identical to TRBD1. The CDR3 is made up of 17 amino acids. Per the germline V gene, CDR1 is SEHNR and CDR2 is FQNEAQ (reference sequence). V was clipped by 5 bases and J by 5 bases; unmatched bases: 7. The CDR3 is CASSIAGTGGHNSPLHF. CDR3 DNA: TGTGCCAGCAGCATCGCCGGGACAGGGGGCCATAATTCACCCCTCCACTTT.

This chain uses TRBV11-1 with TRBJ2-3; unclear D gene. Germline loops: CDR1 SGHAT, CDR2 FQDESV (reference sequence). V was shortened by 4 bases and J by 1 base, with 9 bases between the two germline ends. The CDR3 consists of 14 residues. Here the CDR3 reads CASSSRRGTDTQYF. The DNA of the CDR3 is TGTGCCAGCAGCTCCCGACGGGGCACAGATACGCAGTATTTT.

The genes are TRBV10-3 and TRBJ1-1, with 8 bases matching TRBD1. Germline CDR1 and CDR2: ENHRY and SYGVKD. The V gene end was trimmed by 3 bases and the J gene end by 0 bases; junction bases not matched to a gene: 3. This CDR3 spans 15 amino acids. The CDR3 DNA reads TGTGCCATCAGTGACTGGACAGGGCTGAACACTGAAGCTTTCTTT. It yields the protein CAISDWTGLNTEAFF.

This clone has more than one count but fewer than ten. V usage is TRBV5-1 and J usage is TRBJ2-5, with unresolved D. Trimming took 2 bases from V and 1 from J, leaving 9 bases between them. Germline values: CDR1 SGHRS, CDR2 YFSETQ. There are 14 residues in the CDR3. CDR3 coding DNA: TGCGCCAGCAGCTTCAGGCAGACCCAAGAGACCCAGTACTTC. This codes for CASSFRQTQETQYF.

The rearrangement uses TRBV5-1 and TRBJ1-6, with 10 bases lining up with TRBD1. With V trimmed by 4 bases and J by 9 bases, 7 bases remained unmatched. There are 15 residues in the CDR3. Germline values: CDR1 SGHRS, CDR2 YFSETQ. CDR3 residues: CASSVDRGDSSPLHF. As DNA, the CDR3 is TGCGCCAGCAGCGTGGACAGGGGGGATAGTTCACCCCTCCACTTT. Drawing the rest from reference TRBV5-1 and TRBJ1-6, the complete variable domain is KAGVTQTPRYLIKTRGQQVTLSCSPISGHRSVSWYQQTPGQGLQFLFEYFSETQRNKGNFPGRFSGRQFSNSRSEMNVSTLELGDSALYLCASSVDRGDSSPLHFGNGTRLTVT.

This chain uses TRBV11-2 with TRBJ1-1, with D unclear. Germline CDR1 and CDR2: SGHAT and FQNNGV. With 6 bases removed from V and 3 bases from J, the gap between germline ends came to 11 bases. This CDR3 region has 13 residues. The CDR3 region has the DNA TGTGCCAGCAGAACCTCCGGGGACACTGAAGCTTTCTTT. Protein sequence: CASRTSGDTEAFF.

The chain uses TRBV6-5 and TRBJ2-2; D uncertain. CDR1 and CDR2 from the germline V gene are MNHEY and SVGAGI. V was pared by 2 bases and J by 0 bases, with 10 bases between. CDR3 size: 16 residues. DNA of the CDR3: TGTGCCAGCAGTTACGTCCGGAGAGCGAACACCGGGGAGCTGTTTTTT. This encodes CASSYVRRANTGELFF.

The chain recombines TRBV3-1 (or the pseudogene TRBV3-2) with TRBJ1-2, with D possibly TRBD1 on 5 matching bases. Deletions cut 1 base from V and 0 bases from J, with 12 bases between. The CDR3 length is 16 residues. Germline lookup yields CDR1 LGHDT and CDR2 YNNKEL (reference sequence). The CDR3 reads CASSQGGALTNYGYTF. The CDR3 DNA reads TGTGCCAGCAGCCAAGGTGGGGCGCTGACTAACTATGGCTACACCTTC.

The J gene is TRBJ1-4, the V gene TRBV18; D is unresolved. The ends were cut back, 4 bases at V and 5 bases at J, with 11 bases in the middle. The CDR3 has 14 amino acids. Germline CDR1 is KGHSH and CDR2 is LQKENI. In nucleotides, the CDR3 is TGTGCCAGCTCACGCGGAAGTAAGAATGAAAAACTGTTTTTT. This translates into CASSRGSKNEKLFF.

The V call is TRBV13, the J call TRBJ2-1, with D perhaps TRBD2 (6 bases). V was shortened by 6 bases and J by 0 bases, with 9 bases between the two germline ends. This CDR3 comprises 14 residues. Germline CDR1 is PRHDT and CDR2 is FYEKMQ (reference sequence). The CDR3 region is CASSRTTSYNEQFF. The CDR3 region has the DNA TGTGCCAGCAGTCGGACTACCTCCTACAATGAGCAGTTCTTC.

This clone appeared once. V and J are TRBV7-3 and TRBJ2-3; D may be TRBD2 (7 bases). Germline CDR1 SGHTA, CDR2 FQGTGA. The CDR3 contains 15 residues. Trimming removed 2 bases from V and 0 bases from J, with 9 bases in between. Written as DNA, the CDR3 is TGTGCCAGCAGCTTAGGGGGGGCGAGCACAGATACGCAGTATTTT. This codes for CASSLGGASTDTQYF.

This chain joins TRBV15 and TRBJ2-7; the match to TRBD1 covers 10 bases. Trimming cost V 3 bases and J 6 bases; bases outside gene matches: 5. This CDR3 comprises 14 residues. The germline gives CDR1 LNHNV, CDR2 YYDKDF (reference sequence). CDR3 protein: CATSSDRGRIEQYF. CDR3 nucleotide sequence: TGTGCCACCAGCAGCGACAGGGGGCGAATCGAGCAGTACTTC. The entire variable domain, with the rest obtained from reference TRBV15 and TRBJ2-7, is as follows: DAMVIQNPRYQVTQFGKPVTLSCSQTLNHNVMYWYQQKSSQAPKLLFHYYDKDFNNEADTPDNFQSRRPNTSFCFLDIRSPGLGDTAMYLCATSSDRGRIEQYFGPGTRLTVT.

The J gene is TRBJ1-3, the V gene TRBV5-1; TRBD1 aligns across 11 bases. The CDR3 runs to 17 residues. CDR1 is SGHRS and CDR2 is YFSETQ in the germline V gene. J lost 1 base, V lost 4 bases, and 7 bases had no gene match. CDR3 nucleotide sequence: TGCGCCAGCAGCAGGCAGGGACAGGGGGAATCTGGAAACACCATATATTTT. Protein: CASSRQGQGESGNTIYF.

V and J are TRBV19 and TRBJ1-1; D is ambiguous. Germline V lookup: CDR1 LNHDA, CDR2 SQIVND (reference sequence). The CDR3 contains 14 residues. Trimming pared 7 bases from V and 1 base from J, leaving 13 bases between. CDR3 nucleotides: TGTGCCAGTACGGCGCTCTGGGCGAACACTGAAGCTTTCTTT. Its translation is CASTALWANTEAFF.

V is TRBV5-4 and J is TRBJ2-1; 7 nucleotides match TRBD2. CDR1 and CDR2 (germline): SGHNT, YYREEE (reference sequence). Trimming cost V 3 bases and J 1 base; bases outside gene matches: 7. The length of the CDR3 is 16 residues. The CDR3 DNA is TGTGCCAGCAGCTGGAAATGGGAGGGGTCCTACAATGAGCAGTTCTTC. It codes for CASSWKWEGSYNEQFF.

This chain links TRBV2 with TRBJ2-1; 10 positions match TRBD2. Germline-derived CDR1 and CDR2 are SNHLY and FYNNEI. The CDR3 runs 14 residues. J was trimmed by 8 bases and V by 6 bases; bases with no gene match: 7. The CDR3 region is CASRAGTSVHEQFF. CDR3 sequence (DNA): TGTGCCAGCAGAGCCGGGACTAGCGTCCATGAGCAGTTCTTC.